Shown below are 24 T cell receptor beta chains from a single sample sequenced in a study of blood T cell repertoires in COVID-19. Sequencing used immunoSEQ multiplex PCR; TCRdb keeps in-frame clones, though not all of them. Of some 200,000 clones listed, about 72% are singletons. The sequenced sample was PBMCs or T cells enriched from blood (not recorded which). The receptors come from a woman in her 50s who had recovered from COVID-19.

The genes are TRBV5-5 and TRBJ1-1; possibly TRBD1 for D (5 bases). Germline-derived CDR1 and CDR2 are SGHKS and YYEKEE (reference sequence). V shed 2 bases and J shed 4 bases, with 9 bases lying between them. The CDR3 is made up of 13 amino acids. DNA for the CDR3: TGTGCCAGCAGCTTTTTGGGGGGCACTGAAGCTTTCTTT. Protein: CASSFLGGTEAFF.

This chain uses TRBV6-5 with TRBJ2-3; D unresolved. This CDR3 comprises 12 residues. The germline V and J ends were trimmed by 6 bases and 1 base, with 5 bases remaining between them. The germline V gene has CDR1 MNHEY and CDR2 SVGAGI. CDR3 DNA sequence: TGTGCCAGCAGAACAGGCACAGATACGCAGTATTTT. It specifies CASRTGTDTQYF.

The J gene is TRBJ2-7, the V gene TRBV11-2, with 9 bases that match TRBD2. The CDR3 sequence is 14 residues long. From germline, CDR1 is SGHAT and CDR2 FQNNGV. Unmatched junction bases numbered 4, after V lost 5 bases and J lost 2 bases. The CDR3 is CASSASSGAYEQYF. CDR3 in DNA: TGTGCCAGCAGCGCCTCTAGCGGGGCCTACGAGCAGTACTTC. The variable domain in full, with the rest retrieved from reference TRBV11-2 and TRBJ2-7, is EAGVAQSPRYKIIEKRQSVAFWCNPISGHATLYWYQQILGQGPKLLIQFQNNGVVDDSQLPKDRFSAERLKGVDSTLKIQPAKLEDSAVYLCASSASSGAYEQYFGPGTRLTVT.

This sequence joins TRBV3-1 (or the pseudogene TRBV3-2) and TRBJ2-3, with D possibly TRBD2 on 6 matching bases. The CDR3 loop spans 16 amino acids. Trimming removed 4 bases at V and 0 bases at J, with 14 bases between. Germline V gene lookup returns CDR1 LGHDT and CDR2 YNNKEL (reference sequence). The CDR3 DNA follows: TGTGCCAGCAGCCCATTAACGGGACTCAGCACAGATACGCAGTATTTT. Translated, it gives CASSPLTGLSTDTQYF.

The CDR3 protein is CAISGTTPSQGGYTF. The CDR3 DNA reads as TGTGCCATCAGCGGGACAACTCCATCACAGGGAGGCTACACCTTC. This chain links TRBV10-3 with TRBJ1-2; maybe TRBD1 (6 bases). V lost 6 bases and J lost 8, with 22 bases in between. Germline assignment: CDR1 ENHRY and CDR2 SYGVKD. This CDR3 spans 15 amino acids.

The rearrangement joins TRBV7-3 to TRBJ2-6, with D perhaps TRBD2 (5 bases). CDR1 is SGHTA and CDR2 is FQGTGA in the germline V gene. Trimming left V 4 bases short and J 2 bases short, with 15 bases between. This CDR3 is built from 17 residues. The CDR3 sequence: CASSSGISGAGANVLTF. Written as DNA, the CDR3 is TGTGCCAGCAGCTCAGGAATATCCGGGGCTGGGGCCAACGTCCTGACTTTC.

This chain connects TRBV15 to TRBJ1-4; 7 bases agree with TRBD1. This CDR3 comprises 21 residues. The V segment lost 0 bases and the J segment 0 bases; nucleotides outside the gene matches: 16. From germline, CDR1 is LNHNV and CDR2 YYDKDF (reference sequence). CDR3 nucleotides: TGTGCCACCAGCAGAGATCGCCCTAGGGACAGCCCTCGCACAACTAATGAAAAACTGTTTTTT. This encodes CATSRDRPRDSPRTTNEKLFF.

The gene calls are TRBV3-1 (or the pseudogene TRBV3-2) and TRBJ1-2; 10 positions agree with TRBD1. This CDR3 comprises 15 residues. Germline-derived CDR1 and CDR2 are LGHDT and YNNKEL (reference sequence). V was pared by 1 base and J by 8 bases, with 7 bases of the junction left unmatched. Here the CDR3 DNA reads TGTGCCAGCAGCCAAGGGCCCGGGACAGGGGACGGCTACACCTTC. Its protein product is CASSQGPGTGDGYTF.

The chain uses TRBV6-5 and TRBJ2-5; TRBD2 matches at 11 bases. CDR3 length: 15 residues. The germline CDR1 and CDR2 sequences are MNHEY and SVGAGI. V lost 6 bases and J lost 5; bases outside the gene matches: 8. CDR3 bases: TGTGCCAGCAGGCCCCCGGGACTAGCGGTTGAGACCCAGTACTTC. Translation: CASRPPGLAVETQYF.

The J gene is TRBJ2-6, the V gene TRBV10-3, with a tentative D call TRBD1 (5 bases). The V and J ends lost 8 bases and 2 bases respectively, with 16 bases between them. This CDR3 is built from 16 residues. Germline loops: CDR1 ENHRY, CDR2 SYGVKD. In nucleotides, the CDR3 is TGTGCCATCGGCTCCCCTCAGGGAACTGGGGCCAACGTCCTGACTTTC. Its translation is CAIGSPQGTGANVLTF.

This clone turned up a few times. The chain has TRBV3-1 (or the pseudogene TRBV3-2) and TRBJ1-4; no firm D call. V dropped 0 bases and J dropped 0 bases, with 11 bases sitting between them. Germline V gene data show CDR1 as LGHDT and CDR2 as YNNKEL (reference sequence). The CDR3 spans 17 residues. In DNA, the CDR3 is TGTGCCAGCAGCCAAGACCCTTACAGAGCAACTAATGAAAAACTGTTTTTT. Its translation is CASSQDPYRATNEKLFF.

This chain joins TRBV19 and TRBJ2-3; 11 bases align to TRBD2. J was trimmed by 3 bases and V by 4 bases; bases with no gene match: 18. The CDR3 loop spans 20 amino acids. CDR1 is LNHDA and CDR2 is SQIVND in the germline V gene (reference sequence). The CDR3 DNA reads as TGTGCCAGTAGTAAGACCGCACCTTTTACTAGCGGGAGAGGGACAGATACGCAGTATTTT. Translating it yields CASSKTAPFTSGRGTDTQYF.

The chain links TRBV5-6 to TRBJ1-1; D is unclear. The CDR3 runs to 11 residues. Trimming stripped 5 bases from V and 7 bases from J, with 9 bases between. Germline CDR1 is SGHDT and CDR2 is YYEEEE. CDR3 residues: CASSFRGEAFF. The CDR3 bases are TGTGCCAGCAGTTTCCGGGGTGAAGCTTTCTTT.

The J gene is TRBJ1-5, the V gene TRBV7-6; TRBD1 matches 8 bases. After removal of 4 bases from V and 0 bases from J, the junction contained 14 bases not matched to a gene. The CDR3 runs 19 residues. Germline V lookup: CDR1 SGHVS, CDR2 FNYEAQ. CDR3 in amino acids: CASSYKQGGTKDSNQPQHF. CDR3 sequence (DNA): TGTGCCAGCAGCTATAAACAGGGGGGTACAAAGGATAGCAATCAGCCCCAGCATTTT.

The chain carries TRBV19 and TRBJ2-1; 7 bases agree with TRBD2. CDR1 LNHDA and CDR2 SQIVND come from the germline V gene (reference sequence). This CDR3 comprises 16 residues. The junction had 11 bases not matched to a gene; V was cut back by 4 bases and J by 5 bases. CDR3 in DNA: TGTGCCAGTAGTAATATAGCGGGCATAACCCACAATGAGCAGTTCTTC. Protein sequence: CASSNIAGITHNEQFF.

The rearrangement joins TRBV4-1 to TRBJ2-7; 9 bases agree with TRBD1. Losses at the gene ends were 4 bases for V and 5 bases for J; bases not matched to a gene: 3. This CDR3 region has 13 residues. Germline loops: CDR1 MGHRA, CDR2 YSYEKL. The CDR3 loop is CASSRTGANEQYF. The CDR3 DNA sequence: TGCGCCAGCAGCCGGACAGGGGCAAACGAGCAGTACTTC.

The chain recombines TRBV12-3 or TRBV12-4 with TRBJ1-1; possible D gene TRBD1, 6 bases. V lost 3 bases and J lost 7, with 12 bases in between. CDR3 length equals 13 residues. This chain's CDR3 is CASSFGQGNEAFF. The CDR3 nucleotides are TGTGCCAGCAGTTTTGGCCAGGGGAATGAAGCTTTCTTT.

V is TRBV18 and J is TRBJ2-3, with D possibly being TRBD2 (6 bases). This CDR3 has 17 amino acids. Germline loops: CDR1 KGHSH, CDR2 LQKENI. Trimming took 3 bases from V and 0 from J, leaving 16 bases between them. CDR3 in DNA: TGTGCCAGCTCACCGTTACTATCTAGCGAGAGCACAGATACGCAGTATTTT. It translates to CASSPLLSSESTDTQYF.

The rearrangement uses TRBV7-6 and TRBJ2-1; the match to TRBD1 covers 7 bases. This CDR3 comprises 16 residues. V gave up 0 bases and J gave up 6 bases; unmatched junction bases: 8. The V gene's germline CDR1 is SGHVS and CDR2 FNYEAQ. The CDR3 is CASSLAETGFGNEQFF. DNA of the CDR3: TGTGCCAGCAGCTTAGCCGAGACAGGGTTTGGCAATGAGCAGTTCTTC.

The chain joins TRBV28 to TRBJ2-6; 7 nucleotides line up with TRBD2. Trimming at V came to 2 bases and at J to 0 bases, leaving 1 base not matched to a gene. The CDR3 has 16 residues. Germline CDR1 reads MDHEN; CDR2 reads SYDVKM. CDR3 sequence reads: CASSLRGVSGANVLTF. CDR3 bases: TGTGCCAGCAGTTTACGGGGGGTCTCTGGGGCCAACGTCCTGACTTTC.

The chain combines TRBV28 with TRBJ1-5; 9 positions match TRBD1. Germline-derived CDR1 and CDR2 are MDHEN and SYDVKM. The CDR3 loop spans 17 amino acids. Trimming removed 7 bases from V and 3 bases from J; junction bases left unmatched: 13. CDR3 DNA: TGTGCCAGCACCGGATTTCGGACAGGGGACCTCAATCAGCCCCAGCATTTT. It yields the protein CASTGFRTGDLNQPQHF.

This chain joins TRBV19 and TRBJ1-5; possibly TRBD1 for D (5 bases). Per the germline V gene, CDR1 is LNHDA and CDR2 is SQIVND (reference sequence). This CDR3 region has 16 residues. V was clipped by 2 bases and J by 3 bases, with 14 bases between them. CDR3 region: CASSIQPGGVNQPQHF. CDR3 nucleotide sequence: TGTGCCAGTAGTATACAACCCGGGGGAGTCAATCAGCCCCAGCATTTT.

The V and J genes are TRBV28 and TRBJ1-2; D possibly corresponds to TRBD1 (6 bases). The V end lost 6 bases, the J end lost 2 bases, and 10 bases lay between the germline ends. This CDR3 has 13 amino acids. Germline loops: CDR1 MDHEN, CDR2 SYDVKM. In DNA form, the CDR3 reads TGTGCCAGCAGCCCGCAGGGGAACTATGGCTACACCTTC. It specifies CASSPQGNYGYTF.

The genes are TRBV10-3 and TRBJ2-1; 9 bases fit TRBD1. Germline V gives CDR1 ENHRY, CDR2 SYGVKD. This CDR3 is built from 16 residues. After removal of 0 bases from V and 0 bases from J, the junction contained 0 bases not matched to a gene. For the CDR3, the DNA is TGTGCCATCAGTGAGTCGACAGGGGGCTCCTACAATGAGCAGTTCTTC. As protein: CAISESTGGSYNEQFF.